Listed here are 29 T cell receptor beta chains from one sample, sequenced in a study of technical replicates of blood from a handful of donors. Clones were read by immunoSEQ multiplex PCR, and TCRdb kept only the in-frame ones, dropping some. The sample lists 75,000 to 95,000 clones; about 93% were seen once. Material for sequencing was T cells isolated from PBMCs. The receptors shown here come from a human donor in good health.

The J gene is TRBJ2-5, the V gene TRBV5-1, with D perhaps matching TRBD2 (6 bases). Deletions cut 1 base from V and 1 base from J, with 11 bases between. Germline V lookup: CDR1 SGHRS, CDR2 YFSETQ. The CDR3 extends over 15 amino acids. The DNA of the CDR3 is TGCGCCAGCAGCTTGATTGCGGGGTCCCAAGAGACCCAGTACTTC. Amino acids: CASSLIAGSQETQYF.

This chain uses TRBV29-1 with TRBJ1-1; 7 nucleotides align to TRBD1. V dropped 7 bases and J dropped 5; count of bases not matched to a gene: 7. Germline V gene sequence: CDR1 SQVTM, CDR2 ANQGSEA. The CDR3 is 12 amino acids. CDR3 nucleotide sequence: TGCAGCGCCGGAAGGGGGCAGACTGAAGCTTTCTTT. Translating gives CSAGRGQTEAFF.

The chain recombines TRBV2 with TRBJ1-2, with 8 positions matching TRBD1. Germline V CDR1 and CDR2: SNHLY, FYNNEI. The junction had 16 bases not matched to a gene; V was cut back by 8 bases and J by 11 bases. This CDR3 is 14 amino acids long. CDR3 in DNA: TGTGCCAGCGTTAGGACAGGGTTAATCTCCGGATACACCTTC. It yields the protein CASVRTGLISGYTF.

The CDR3 loop is CASSEGTSGTQSEQYF. DNA for the CDR3: TGCGCCAGCAGCGAGGGGACTAGCGGGACCCAGAGCGAGCAGTACTTC. This chain joins TRBV5-1 and TRBJ2-7; 13 bases align to TRBD2. The CDR3 covers 16 residues. Trimming cost V 4 bases and J 6 bases; bases outside gene matches: 10. Germline V gives CDR1 SGHRS, CDR2 YFSETQ.

The chain joins TRBV28 to TRBJ2-5; 7 bases fit TRBD2. The ends lost 6 bases at V and 1 base at J; junction bases unmatched: 8. The CDR3 is 15 amino acids. CDR1 and CDR2 from the germline V gene are MDHEN and SYDVKM. CDR3 sequence: CASRGAGLSQETQYF. As DNA, the CDR3 is TGTGCCAGCAGAGGAGCGGGGCTAAGCCAAGAGACCCAGTACTTC.

The V and J genes are TRBV30 and TRBJ2-2; D is perhaps TRBD1 (5 bases). V shed 0 bases and J shed 6 bases, with 8 bases lying between them. The CDR3 is 13 residues long. Germline V gene sequence: CDR1 GTSNPN, CDR2 SVGIG (reference sequence). The chain's CDR3 is CAWSVQGPGELFF. CDR3 in DNA: TGTGCCTGGAGTGTCCAGGGCCCCGGGGAGCTGTTTTTT.

This clone was recorded once. J is TRBJ2-7 and V is TRBV27; 10 nucleotides agree with TRBD1. The germline CDR1 and CDR2 sequences are MNHEY and SMNVEV (reference sequence). Unmatched junction bases numbered 5, after V lost 3 bases and J lost 6 bases. The CDR3 has 14 residues. As DNA, the CDR3 is TGTGCCAGCAGTTTCTACGGACAGGGGGGCGAGCAGTACTTC. This gives the protein CASSFYGQGGEQYF.

The gene calls are TRBV28 and TRBJ2-7, with 8 positions matching TRBD2. The CDR3 consists of 16 residues. Germline CDR1 is MDHEN and CDR2 is SYDVKM. Trimming removed 5 bases from V and 0 bases from J; junction bases left unmatched: 9. CDR3: CASSPSGAGASYEQYF. The DNA for the CDR3 is TGTGCCAGCAGTCCGTCCGGAGCGGGAGCCTCCTACGAGCAGTACTTC. Variable domain in full (rest from reference TRBV28 and TRBJ2-7): DVKVTQSSRYLVKRTGEKVFLECVQDMDHENMFWYRQDPGLGLRLIYFSYDVKMKEKGDIPEGYSVSREKKERFSLILESASTNQTSMYLCASSPSGAGASYEQYFGPGTRLTVT.

The chain recombines TRBV9 with TRBJ1-1, with 11 bases that match TRBD1. V trimming: 1 base; J trimming: 6 bases; junction bases outside the gene matches: 8. The V gene's germline CDR1 is SGDLS and CDR2 YYNGEE. The CDR3 runs to 16 residues. The CDR3 loop reads CASSVLGQGARAEAFF. The CDR3 DNA is TGTGCCAGCAGCGTACTAGGACAGGGGGCGAGGGCTGAAGCTTTCTTT. Filled out from reference TRBV9 and TRBJ1-1, the complete variable domain reads DSGVTQTPKHLITATGQRVTLRCSPRSGDLSVYWYQQSLDQGLQFLIQYYNGEERAKGNILERFSAQQFPDLHSELNLSSLELGDSALYFCASSVLGQGARAEAFFGQGTRLTVV.

This chain links TRBV10-2 with TRBJ2-7, with TRBD2 identical over 13 bases. This CDR3 is 15 amino acids long. The germline V gene encodes CDR1 WSHSY and CDR2 SAAADI. Trimming at V came to 5 bases and at J to 7 bases, leaving 8 bases not matched to a gene. The CDR3 is CASSFGLAGVGEQYF. The DNA of the CDR3 is TGCGCCAGCAGTTTCGGACTAGCGGGAGTGGGGGAGCAGTACTTC.

This chain links TRBV5-4 with TRBJ2-3; 7 nucleotides align to TRBD1. The CDR3 is 18 amino acids. V was clipped by 3 bases and J by 6 bases; unmatched bases: 19. Germline CDR1 and CDR2: SGHNT and YYREEE (reference sequence). CDR3 in amino acids: CASSSLDRSKPTGDTQYF. The CDR3 DNA sequence: TGTGCCAGCAGCTCATTGGACAGGTCAAAACCTACGGGGGATACGCAGTATTTT.

V gene TRBV4-1 combines with J gene TRBJ1-1; D is uncertain. Germline V lookup: CDR1 MGHRA, CDR2 YSYEKL. This CDR3 is 14 amino acids long. V lost 0 bases and J 5 bases, leaving 10 bases between the germline ends. Here the CDR3 DNA reads TGCGCCAGCAGCCAAGAGGGCGGCGGGACTGAAGCTTTCTTT. It translates to CASSQEGGGTEAFF.

This chain joins TRBV2 and TRBJ2-1, with D tentatively TRBD1 (6 bases). The CDR3 extends over 15 amino acids. Germline values: CDR1 SNHLY, CDR2 FYNNEI. Between the trimmed V and J ends, which lost 1 base and 7 bases, there was a span of 14 bases. For the CDR3, the DNA is TGTGCCAGCAGTGAAGGCCGAGGCAGGGGTAATGAGCAGTTCTTC. Protein: CASSEGRGRGNEQFF.

The chain's CDR3 is CASSLSSGIHYNEQFF. In nucleotides, the CDR3 is TGCGCCAGCAGCTTGTCCAGCGGGATCCACTACAATGAGCAGTTCTTC. The V and J genes are TRBV5-1 and TRBJ2-1, with 7 positions matching TRBD2. CDR3 length equals 16 residues. V trimming: 1 base; J trimming: 3 bases; junction bases outside the gene matches: 7. CDR1 and CDR2 from the germline V gene are SGHRS and YFSETQ.

There are a few counts of this clone. The chain has TRBV28 and TRBJ1-5, with 8 bases identical to TRBD1. This CDR3 contains 14 residues. Germline-derived CDR1 and CDR2 are MDHEN and SYDVKM. The ends lost 6 bases at V and 4 bases at J; junction bases unmatched: 5. As DNA, the CDR3 is TGTGCCAGCAGCGACGGACAGGGTAATCAGCCCCAGCATTTT. Protein product: CASSDGQGNQPQHF. Looking up the rest from reference TRBV28 and TRBJ1-5 gives the full variable domain: DVKVTQSSRYLVKRTGEKVFLECVQDMDHENMFWYRQDPGLGLRLIYFSYDVKMKEKGDIPEGYSVSREKKERFSLILESASTNQTSMYLCASSDGQGNQPQHFGDGTRLSIL.

The gene calls are TRBV5-6 and TRBJ2-5; tentatively, D is TRBD2 (5 bases). Germline CDR1 and CDR2: SGHDT and YYEEEE. V lost 3 bases and J lost 0, with 12 bases in between. The CDR3 is 15 residues long. CDR3: CASSSVAGDQETQYF. The CDR3 bases are TGTGCCAGCAGCTCCGTGGCCGGGGACCAAGAGACCCAGTACTTC.

This clone was counted between two and nine times. V and J are TRBV9 and TRBJ1-1; D uncertain. Germline-derived CDR1 and CDR2 are SGDLS and YYNGEE. The CDR3 totals 13 residues. V was trimmed by 3 bases and J by 4 bases, leaving 10 bases between them. CDR3 coding DNA: TGTGCCAGCAGCGCCATGACAAGCACTGAAGCTTTCTTT. It encodes CASSAMTSTEAFF.

This clone was counted a few times. The gene calls are TRBV7-6 and TRBJ1-2; no definite D call. The V and J ends lost 3 bases and 4 bases respectively, with 9 bases between them. The CDR3 contains 13 residues. Looked up from germline, CDR1 is SGHVS and CDR2 is FNYEAQ. CDR3 DNA: TGTGCCAGCAGCTTCTCCCCCCTCTATGGCTACACCTTC. Its protein product is CASSFSPLYGYTF.

This CDR3 is CASSGLTANYGYTF. The CDR3 nucleotides read TGTGCCAGCAGTGGCCTGACAGCTAACTATGGCTACACCTTC. The chain couples TRBV25-1 to TRBJ1-2; a weak D match, TRBD1 (5 bases). The CDR3 consists of 14 residues. Germline V gives CDR1 MGHDK, CDR2 SYGVNS. Deletions cut 4 bases from V and 0 bases from J, with 9 bases between.

V gene TRBV30 combines with J gene TRBJ2-4; TRBD1 is a possible D gene (5 bases). Trimming pared 0 bases from V and 11 bases from J, leaving 11 bases between. This CDR3 comprises 12 residues. Germline V gene sequence: CDR1 GTSNPN, CDR2 SVGIG (reference sequence). CDR3 in amino acids: CAWSVMGLVQYF. Written as DNA, the CDR3 is TGTGCCTGGAGTGTAATGGGGCTAGTTCAGTACTTC.

The chain uses TRBV28 and TRBJ1-1; TRBD1 is a possible D gene (5 bases). This CDR3 is 11 amino acids long. The germline CDR1 and CDR2 sequences are MDHEN and SYDVKM. V was clipped by 7 bases and J by 3 bases, with 6 bases between them. The CDR3 sequence is CASIGDTEAFF. In nucleotides, the CDR3 is TGTGCCAGCATAGGGGACACTGAAGCTTTCTTT.

The chain links TRBV19 to TRBJ1-2; TRBD1 is a possible D gene (5 bases). CDR1 and CDR2 from the germline V gene are LNHDA and SQIVND (reference sequence). The germline V and J ends were trimmed by 5 bases and 4 bases, with 8 bases remaining between them. This CDR3 spans 12 amino acids. The CDR3 loop is CASSPGSYGYTF. The CDR3 nucleotides are TGTGCCAGTAGTCCAGGGTCCTATGGCTACACCTTC.

The chain employs TRBV6-5 and TRBJ1-4; unclear D gene. There are 16 residues in the CDR3. Germline V gives CDR1 MNHEY, CDR2 SVGAGI. With 0 bases removed from V and 0 bases from J, the gap between germline ends came to 8 bases. CDR3 DNA: TGTGCCAGCAGTTACTCGACTGATGCAACTAATGAAAAACTGTTTTTT. Protein product: CASSYSTDATNEKLFF.

The chain carries TRBV7-9 and TRBJ2-1; TRBD2 aligns across 11 bases. There are 17 residues in the CDR3. J gave up 8 bases and V 5 bases, and 14 bases lay outside the gene matches. The germline V gene encodes CDR1 SEHNR and CDR2 FQNEAQ (reference sequence). The CDR3 loop is CASSLTPRLAGFHEQFF. For the CDR3, the DNA is TGTGCCAGCAGCCTTACCCCCCGACTAGCGGGATTTCATGAGCAGTTCTTC.

V is TRBV10-2 and J is TRBJ2-5, with 12 nucleotides matching TRBD2. Germline CDR1 reads WSHSY; CDR2 reads SAAADI. The CDR3 is 17 amino acids. V shed 4 bases, J shed 4 bases, and the junction held 10 bases outside the gene matches. In DNA, the CDR3 is TGCGCCAGCAGTGTCGGTCTAGCGGGAGGGGGCTCAGAGACCCAGTACTTC. The encoded protein is CASSVGLAGGGSETQYF.

The chain has TRBV10-1 and TRBJ2-1, with 10 bases matching TRBD2. The V segment lost 3 bases and the J segment 6 bases; nucleotides outside the gene matches: 5. The length of the CDR3 is 15 residues. Germline V lookup: CDR1 WNHNN, CDR2 SYGVQD (reference sequence). This chain's CDR3 is CASSEAGGPSNEQFF. CDR3 in DNA: TGCGCCAGCAGTGAAGCGGGGGGGCCCTCCAATGAGCAGTTCTTC.

J is TRBJ1-4 and V is TRBV5-1, with D hard to call. The CDR3 length is 14 residues. Trimming took 2 bases from V and 5 from J, leaving 10 bases between them. Per the germline V gene, CDR1 is SGHRS and CDR2 is YFSETQ. Here the CDR3 DNA reads TGCGCCAGCAGCTTTCAGAGACTCAATGAAAAACTGTTTTTT. This translates into CASSFQRLNEKLFF.

The chain carries TRBV5-1 and TRBJ1-1; D ambiguous. The CDR3 extends over 14 amino acids. Trimming left V 6 bases short and J 1 base short, with 13 bases between. The germline V gene has CDR1 SGHRS and CDR2 YFSETQ. The CDR3 sequence is CASTLTGENTEAFF. CDR3 DNA: TGCGCCAGCACTCTTACCGGTGAGAACACTGAAGCTTTCTTT. Complete variable domain (other parts from reference TRBV5-1 and TRBJ1-1): KAGVTQTPRYLIKTRGQQVTLSCSPISGHRSVSWYQQTPGQGLQFLFEYFSETQRNKGNFPGRFSGRQFSNSRSEMNVSTLELGDSALYLCASTLTGENTEAFFGQGTRLTVV.

This rearrangement joins TRBV5-1 to TRBJ2-3, with 11 bases fitting TRBD2. This CDR3 has 18 residues. Trimming cost V 3 bases and J 1 base; bases outside gene matches: 10. Germline CDR1 reads SGHRS; CDR2 reads YFSETQ. This CDR3 reads CASSSLAGGLAGTDTQYF. Here the CDR3 DNA reads TGCGCCAGCAGCTCTCTAGCGGGGGGTTTGGCAGGCACAGATACGCAGTATTTT.